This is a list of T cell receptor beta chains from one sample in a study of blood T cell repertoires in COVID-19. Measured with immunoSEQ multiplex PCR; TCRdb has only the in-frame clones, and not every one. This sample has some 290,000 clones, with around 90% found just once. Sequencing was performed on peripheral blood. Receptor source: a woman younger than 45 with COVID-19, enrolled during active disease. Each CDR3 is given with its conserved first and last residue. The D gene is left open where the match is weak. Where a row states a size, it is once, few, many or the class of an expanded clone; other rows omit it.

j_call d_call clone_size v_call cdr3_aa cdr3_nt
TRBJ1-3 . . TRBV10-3 CAISGQDSGNTIYF TGTGCCATCAGTGGACAGGACTCTGGAAACACCATATATTTT
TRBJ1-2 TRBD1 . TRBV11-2 CASRQTGGVYGYTF TGTGCCAGCAGACAAACAGGGGGCGTCTATGGCTACACCTTC
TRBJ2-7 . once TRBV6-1 CASSGDAYEQYF TGTGCCAGCTCGGGGGACGCCTACGAGCAGTACTTC
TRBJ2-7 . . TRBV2 CASSEITQGTYEQYF TGTGCCAGCAGTGAAATCACCCAGGGTACCTACGAGCAGTACTTC
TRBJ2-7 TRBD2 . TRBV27 CASSLTSGFFDEQYF TGTGCCAGCAGTTTAACTAGCGGGTTTTTCGACGAGCAGTACTTC
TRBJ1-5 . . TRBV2 CASSGTRGEGQPQHF TGTGCCAGCAGTGGAACTAGGGGGGAGGGTCAGCCCCAGCATTTT
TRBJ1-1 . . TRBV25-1 CASSESRFGANTEAFF TGTGCCAGCAGTGAATCGAGGTTTGGTGCGAACACTGAAGCTTTCTTT
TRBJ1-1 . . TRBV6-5 CASSWGQMNTEAFF TGTGCCAGCAGTTGGGGCCAAATGAACACTGAAGCTTTCTTT
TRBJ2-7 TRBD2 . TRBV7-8 CASSLVSGSSYEQYF TGTGCCAGCAGCTTAGTTAGCGGGAGCTCCTACGAGCAGTACTTC
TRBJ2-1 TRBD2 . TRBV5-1 CASRTSGRYNEQFF TGCGCCAGCCGGACTAGCGGGAGGTACAATGAGCAGTTCTTC
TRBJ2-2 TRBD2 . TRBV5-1 CASSPFVVAGYTGELFF TGCGCCAGCAGCCCTTTTGTAGTAGCGGGATACACCGGGGAGCTGTTTTTT
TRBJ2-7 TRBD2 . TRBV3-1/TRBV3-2 CASSQGGGLYEQYF TGTGCCAGCAGCCAAGGCGGGGGGCTCTACGAGCAGTACTTC
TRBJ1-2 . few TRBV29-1 CSATTGIYGYTF TGCAGCGCTACTACAGGGATCTATGGCTACACCTTC
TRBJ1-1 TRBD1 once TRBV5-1 CASSLWTGEATEAFF TGCGCCAGCAGCTTGTGGACAGGGGAGGCCACTGAAGCTTTCTTT
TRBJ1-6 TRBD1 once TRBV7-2 CASSLGDRKNSPLHF TGTGCCAGCAGCTTGGGGGACAGAAAAAATTCACCCCTCCACTTT